This TCR beta chain was obtained from a study of beta chain features in type 1 diabetes. Study-wide results and caveats: When Type 1 diabetes patients were examined, their TCRB CDR3s proved moderately but significantly shorter in all four CD4+ subsets.

CDR1 and CDR2 (germline): SGHAT, FQNNGV. The V end lost 4 bases, the J end lost 4 bases, and 14 bases lay between the germline ends. The CDR3 spans 15 residues. Sorting with CD45RO/CCR7/CD25/CD127/CD95/CD27 yielded naive, central memory, regulatory and stem-like memory CD4+ cells. This clone occurred a few times. The target antigen is unknown. The authors reverse transcribed all of the isolated RNA, so sequencing captured expressed TCRB transcripts. Generated by immunoSEQ multiplex PCR, the TCRdb table keeps only in-frame clones and is missing some. Here the sample spans about 660,000 clones, about 14% being singletons.

Material: naive CD4+ T cells from blood. This clonotype was sampled from a man between 18 and 29 years old with type 1 diabetes. V usage is TRBV11-2 and J usage is TRBJ2-1, with D perhaps being TRBD1 or TRBD2 (5 bases each). The CDR3 region has the DNA TGTGCCAGCAGCTCTTTCGAGGGGCAATACAATGAGCAGTTCTTC. It codes for CASSSFEGQYNEQFF.